This T cell receptor beta chain was sequenced for a study of T-cell memory formation after mild COVID-19. This clonotype was picked up many times. TCRdb reanalysed the 5' RACE reads using MiXCR and keeps one entry per CDR3 protein. The table has some 320,000 distinct CDR3 sequences, 14% seen once. The sequencing sample was made of PBMCs or a T cell subset sorted from them (not recorded which). The clonotype originates from a young man who had mild COVID-19 (a few samples of this study predate the infection). Cell type and time point are not known.

The CDR3 DNA is TGTGCCAGCAGCGCTACTAGCGGGGGTTTCAATGAGCAGTTCTTC. Protein: CASSATSGGFNEQFF. The rearrangement links TRBV7-3 to TRBJ2-1; TRBD2 matches 11 bases. The CDR3 covers 15 residues. After removal of 5 bases from V and 6 bases from J, the junction contained 6 bases not matched to a gene. CDR1 is SGHTA and CDR2 is FQGTGA in the germline V gene. Together with reference TRBV7-3 and TRBJ2-1, the CDR3 gives the full variable domain: GAGVSQTPSNKVTEKGKYVELRCDPISGHTALYWYRQSLGQGPEFLIYFQGTGAADDSGLPNDRFFAVRPEGSVSTLKIQRTERGDSAVYLCASSATSGGFNEQFFGPGTRLTVL.